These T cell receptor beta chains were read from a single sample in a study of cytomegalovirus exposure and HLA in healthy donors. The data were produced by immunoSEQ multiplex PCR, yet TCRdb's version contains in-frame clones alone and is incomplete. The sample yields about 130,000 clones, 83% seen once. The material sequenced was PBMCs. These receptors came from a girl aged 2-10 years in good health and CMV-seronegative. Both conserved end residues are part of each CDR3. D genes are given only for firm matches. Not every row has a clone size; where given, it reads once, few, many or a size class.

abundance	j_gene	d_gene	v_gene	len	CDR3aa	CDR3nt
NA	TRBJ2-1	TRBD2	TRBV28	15	CASSLGGGARNEQFF	TGTGCCAGCAGTTTGGGCGGGGGGGCCCGCAATGAGCAGTTCTTC
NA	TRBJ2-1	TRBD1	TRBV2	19	CASSEKPPEAGTGNNEQFF	TGTGCCAGCAGTGAAAAGCCCCCGGAGGCCGGGACAGGGAACAATGAGCAGTTCTTC
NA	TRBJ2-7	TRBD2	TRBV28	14	CASSLGTSDYEQYF	TGTGCCAGCAGTTTAGGTACTAGCGATTACGAGCAGTACTTC
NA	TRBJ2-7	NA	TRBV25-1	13	CASSEGGVYEQYF	TGTGCCAGCAGTGAAGGGGGCGTATACGAGCAGTACTTC
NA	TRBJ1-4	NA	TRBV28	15	CASSPGGSHLEKLFF	TGTGCCAGCAGCCCGGGTGGGTCCCACCTTGAAAAACTGTTTTTT
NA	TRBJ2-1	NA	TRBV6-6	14	CASSFGQPFDEQFF	TGTGCCAGCAGTTTCGGACAGCCTTTCGATGAGCAGTTCTTC
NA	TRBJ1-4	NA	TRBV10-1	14	CASSAGRGSEKLFF	TGCGCCAGCAGTGCTGGTAGGGGGTCGGAAAAACTGTTTTTT
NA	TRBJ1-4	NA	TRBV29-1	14	CSVAPTGSNEKLFF	TGCAGCGTAGCTCCGACAGGCTCTAATGAAAAACTGTTTTTT
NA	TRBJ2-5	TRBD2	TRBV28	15	CASRGWTSGSETQYF	TGTGCCAGTAGGGGTTGGACTAGCGGGAGCGAGACCCAGTACTTC
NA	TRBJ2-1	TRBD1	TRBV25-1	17	CASSEWALTGPHNEQFF	TGTGCCAGCAGTGAATGGGCTTTGACAGGGCCGCACAATGAGCAGTTCTTC
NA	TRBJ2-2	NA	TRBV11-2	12	CASSSTYGELFF	TGTGCCAGCAGCTCAACCTACGGGGAGCTGTTTTTT
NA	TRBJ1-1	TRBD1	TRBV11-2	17	CASSLRDRGDRRTEAFF	TGTGCCAGCAGCTTAAGGGACAGGGGCGATCGGCGCACTGAAGCTTTCTTT
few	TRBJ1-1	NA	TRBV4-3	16	CASSQDLGRGRPEAFF	TGCGCCAGCAGCCAAGATTTAGGCAGGGGCAGACCTGAAGCTTTCTTT
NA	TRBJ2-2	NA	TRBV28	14	CASSPGTPTGELFF	TGTGCCAGTTCCCCCGGGACTCCGACCGGGGAGCTGTTTTTT
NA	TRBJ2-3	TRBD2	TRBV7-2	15	CASSRTSGVTDTQYF	TGTGCCAGCAGCCGAACTAGCGGGGTTACAGATACGCAGTATTTT
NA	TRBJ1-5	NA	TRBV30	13	CAWSEGSNQPQHF	TGTGCCTGGAGTGAGGGGAGCAATCAGCCCCAGCATTTT
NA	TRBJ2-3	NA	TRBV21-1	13	CASSKGRGDTQYF	TGTGCCAGCAGCAAGGGCCGGGGAGATACGCAGTATTTT
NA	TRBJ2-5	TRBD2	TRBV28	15	CASSRLAGGLETQYF	TGTGCCAGCAGCCGACTAGCGGGAGGGCTGGAGACCCAGTACTTC
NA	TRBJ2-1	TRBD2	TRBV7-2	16	CASSSLISGKPNEQFF	TGTGCCAGCAGCTCCCTTATTAGCGGGAAACCAAATGAGCAGTTCTTC
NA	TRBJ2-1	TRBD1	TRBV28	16	CASSSPRTGANNEQFF	TGTGCCAGCAGCTCCCCCCGGACAGGTGCGAACAATGAGCAGTTCTTC
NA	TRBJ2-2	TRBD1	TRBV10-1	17	CASSTIPGQRNTGELFF	TGCGCCAGCAGCACAATTCCGGGACAGAGGAACACCGGGGAGCTGTTTTTT